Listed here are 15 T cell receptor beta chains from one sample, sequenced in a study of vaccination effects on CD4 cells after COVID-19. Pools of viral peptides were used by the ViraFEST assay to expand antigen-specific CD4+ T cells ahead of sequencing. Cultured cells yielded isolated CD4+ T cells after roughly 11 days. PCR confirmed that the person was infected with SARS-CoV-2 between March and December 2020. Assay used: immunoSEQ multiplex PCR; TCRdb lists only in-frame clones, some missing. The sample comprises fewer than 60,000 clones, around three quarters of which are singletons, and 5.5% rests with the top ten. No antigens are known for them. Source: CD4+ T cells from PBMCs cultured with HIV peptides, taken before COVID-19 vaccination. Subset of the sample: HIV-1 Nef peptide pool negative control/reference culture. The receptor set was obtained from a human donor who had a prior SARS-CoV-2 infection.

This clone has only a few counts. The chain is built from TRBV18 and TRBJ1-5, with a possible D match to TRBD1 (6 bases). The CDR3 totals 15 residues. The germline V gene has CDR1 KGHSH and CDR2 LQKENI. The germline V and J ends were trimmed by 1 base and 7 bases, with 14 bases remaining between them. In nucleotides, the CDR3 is TGTGCCAGCTCACCACGGCCAGGGGTGGAGCAGCCCCAGCATTTT. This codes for CASSPRPGVEQPQHF.

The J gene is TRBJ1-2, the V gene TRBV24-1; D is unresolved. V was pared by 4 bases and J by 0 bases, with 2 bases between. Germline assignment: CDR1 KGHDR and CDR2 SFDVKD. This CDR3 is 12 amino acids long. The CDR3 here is CATSEANYGYTF. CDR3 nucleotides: TGTGCCACCAGTGAGGCTAACTATGGCTACACCTTC.

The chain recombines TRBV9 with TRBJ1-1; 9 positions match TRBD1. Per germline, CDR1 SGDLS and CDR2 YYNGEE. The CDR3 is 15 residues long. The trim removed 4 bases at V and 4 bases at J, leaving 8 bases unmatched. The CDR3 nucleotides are TGTGCCAGCAGCCTAACGGGACAGGGACGCACTGAAGCTTTCTTT. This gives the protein CASSLTGQGRTEAFF. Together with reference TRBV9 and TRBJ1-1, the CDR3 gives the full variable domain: DSGVTQTPKHLITATGQRVTLRCSPRSGDLSVYWYQQSLDQGLQFLIQYYNGEERAKGNILERFSAQQFPDLHSELNLSSLELGDSALYFCASSLTGQGRTEAFFGQGTRLTVV.

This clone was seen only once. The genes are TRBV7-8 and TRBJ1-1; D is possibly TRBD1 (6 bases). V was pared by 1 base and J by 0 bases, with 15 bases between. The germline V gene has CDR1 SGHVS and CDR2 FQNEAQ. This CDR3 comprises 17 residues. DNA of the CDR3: TGTGCCAGCAGCTTAGTAGGGGGGGCCCAAATGAACACTGAAGCTTTCTTT. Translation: CASSLVGGAQMNTEAFF.

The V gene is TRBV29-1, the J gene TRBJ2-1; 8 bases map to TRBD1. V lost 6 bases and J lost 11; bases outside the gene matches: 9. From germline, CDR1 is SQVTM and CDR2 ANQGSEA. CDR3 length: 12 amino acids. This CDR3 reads CSVGQGSGQQFF. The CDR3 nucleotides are TGCAGCGTCGGACAGGGAAGCGGGCAGCAGTTCTTC.

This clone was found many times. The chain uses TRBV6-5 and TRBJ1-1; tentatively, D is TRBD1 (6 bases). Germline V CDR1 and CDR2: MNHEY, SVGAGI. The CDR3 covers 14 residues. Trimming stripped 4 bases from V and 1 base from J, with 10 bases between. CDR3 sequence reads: CASSSIRGNTEAFF. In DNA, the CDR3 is TGTGCCAGCAGTTCAATCAGGGGGAACACTGAAGCTTTCTTT.

The chain's CDR3 is CASSLGTRTVYEQYF. The DNA for the CDR3 is TGCGCCAGCAGCTTGGGCACCAGGACTGTCTACGAGCAGTACTTC. V gene TRBV5-1 combines with J gene TRBJ2-7; maybe TRBD2 (5 bases). V was cut by 0 bases and J by 3 bases, with 13 bases left in between. The CDR3 covers 15 residues. Germline V lookup: CDR1 SGHRS, CDR2 YFSETQ.

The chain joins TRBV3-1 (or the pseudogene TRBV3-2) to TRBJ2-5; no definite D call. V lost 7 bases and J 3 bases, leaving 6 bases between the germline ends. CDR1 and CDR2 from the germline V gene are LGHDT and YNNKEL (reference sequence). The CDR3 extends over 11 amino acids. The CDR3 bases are TGTGCCAGCACTTTAGAAGAGACCCAGTACTTC. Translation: CASTLEETQYF.

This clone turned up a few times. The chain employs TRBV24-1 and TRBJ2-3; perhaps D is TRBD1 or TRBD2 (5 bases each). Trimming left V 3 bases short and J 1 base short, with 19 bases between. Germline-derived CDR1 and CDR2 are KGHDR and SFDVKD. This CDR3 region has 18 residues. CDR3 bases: TGTGCCACCAGTGATACGCACTATATCGGGGACGGCACAGATACGCAGTATTTT. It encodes CATSDTHYIGDGTDTQYF.

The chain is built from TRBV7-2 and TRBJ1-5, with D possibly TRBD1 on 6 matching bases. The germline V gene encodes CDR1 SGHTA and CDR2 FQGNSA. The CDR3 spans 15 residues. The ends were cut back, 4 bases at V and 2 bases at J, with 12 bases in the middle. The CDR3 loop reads CASSSLGGGNQPQHF. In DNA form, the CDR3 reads TGTGCCAGCAGCTCTCTCGGGGGCGGCAATCAGCCCCAGCATTTT. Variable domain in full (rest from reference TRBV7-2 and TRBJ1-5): GAGVSQSPSNKVTEKGKDVELRCDPISGHTALYWYRQSLGQGLEFLIYFQGNSAPDKSGLPSDRFSAERTGGSVSTLTIQRTQQEDSAVYLCASSSLGGGNQPQHFGDGTRLSIL.

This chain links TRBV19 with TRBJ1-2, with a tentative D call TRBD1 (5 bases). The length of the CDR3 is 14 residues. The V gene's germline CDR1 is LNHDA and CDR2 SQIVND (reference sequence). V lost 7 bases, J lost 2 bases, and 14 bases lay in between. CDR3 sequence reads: CASMSARANYGYTF. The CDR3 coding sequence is TGTGCCAGTATGTCGGCCAGGGCCAACTATGGCTACACCTTC.

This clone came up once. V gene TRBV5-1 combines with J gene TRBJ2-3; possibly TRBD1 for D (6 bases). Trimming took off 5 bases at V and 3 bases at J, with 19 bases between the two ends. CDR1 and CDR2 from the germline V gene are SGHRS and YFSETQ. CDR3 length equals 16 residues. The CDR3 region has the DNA TGCGCCAGCAGTCCAGCCGGGACATCGCATACAGATACGCAGTATTTT. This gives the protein CASSPAGTSHTDTQYF. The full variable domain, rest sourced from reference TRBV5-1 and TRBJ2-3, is KAGVTQTPRYLIKTRGQQVTLSCSPISGHRSVSWYQQTPGQGLQFLFEYFSETQRNKGNFPGRFSGRQFSNSRSEMNVSTLELGDSALYLCASSPAGTSHTDTQYFGPGTRLTVL.

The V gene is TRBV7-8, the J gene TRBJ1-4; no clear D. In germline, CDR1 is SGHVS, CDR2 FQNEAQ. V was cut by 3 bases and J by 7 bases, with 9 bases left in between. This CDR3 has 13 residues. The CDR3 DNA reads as TGTGCCAGCAGCTTCCTCTCGCTTGAAAAACTGTTTTTT. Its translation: CASSFLSLEKLFF.

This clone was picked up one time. Written as DNA, the CDR3 is TGTGCCAGCAGTCCCAGGGGGCTTTCTGGAAACACCATATATTTT. Residues: CASSPRGLSGNTIYF. J is TRBJ1-3 and V is TRBV7-9, with 8 bases identical to TRBD1. V was pared by 6 bases and J by 1 base, with 5 bases of the junction left unmatched. In germline, CDR1 is SEHNR, CDR2 FQNEAQ (reference sequence). The CDR3 runs 15 residues.

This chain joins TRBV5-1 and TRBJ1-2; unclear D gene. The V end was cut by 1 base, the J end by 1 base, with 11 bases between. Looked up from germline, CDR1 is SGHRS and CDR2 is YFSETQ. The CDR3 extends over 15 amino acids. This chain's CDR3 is CASSLLPRVNYGYTF. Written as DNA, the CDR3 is TGCGCCAGCAGCTTGTTGCCGCGGGTTAACTATGGCTACACCTTC.